This paragraph reports one TCR beta chain. Only a few counts were recorded for this clone. Its antigen has not been determined. No much larger clonotype is one base removed from it; base qualities were not supplied. According to the germline V gene, CDR1 reads SGHRS and CDR2 reads YFSETQ. Inclusive of the bounding cysteine and phenylalanine, the CDR3 is 14 residues long. Of all the DNA, just the CDR3 is kept, 42 bases in frame from base 1. V lost 6 bases and J lost 0 bases; the stretch between them is 13 bases long. To be included, a participant needed at least one PBMC sample from before ART initiation plus at least two post-ART samples. All participants with HIV were treated in the United States of America. Before DNA extraction, cryopreserved samples of roughly 0.85-10 million PBMC were thawed and washed. At the time of the earliest PBMC sample, participants with HIV were aged between about 20 and 54 years. Per participant, PBMC samples came from 1-4 timepoints prior to ART initiation and 2-8 timepoints following ART initiation, for a median of 7 samples. For every participant, serial HIV viral load, CD4+ T-cell count, ART history and demographic data were obtained. Genomic DNA was extracted from unsorted PBMC with a Qiagen kit on a QIAcube, processed in batches of 12 samples.

The data originate from a study of long-term antiretroviral therapy in people with HIV (dated 2022 in TCRdb). About the study as a whole: The earliest samples were collected about a decade before the 2015 WHO recommendation for immediate ART, when ART was typically delayed until CD4 counts fell. No cross-contamination during QIAcube processing was shown when test extractions of a monoclonal T-cell line were performed alongside some 33 polyclonal samples. The cohort contributed about 180 cryopreserved PBMC samples from about 31 adults with confirmed HIV infection, collected serially over a mean of approximately six years (range 1-12). Of the approximately 30 participants with HIV, eleven were female. This retrospective serial study examined whether starting ART and sustained HIV suppression were associated with changes in the composition and diversity of the TRB repertoire in peripheral blood.

General study outcomes and caveats: Inferences about post-ART repertoire changes are limited because no data were available on ART adherence, viral resistance or therapy changes. The repertoire was dominated across all time points by expanded TRB clones identified before ART initiation, although this dominance was seen to fluctuate and to decrease in many PLHIV after ART. Because PBMC availability was limited, only the TCR beta chain was sequenced, with no alpha chain pairing. Compared with controls, HIV repertoires had narrower CDR3 length ranges, and the network structure pointed to an antigen-experienced repertoire that shifted only slightly toward naive after ART. Because pre-ART samples had limited cell numbers, profiling was done on unsorted PBMC rather than on sorted CD4+ and CD8+ T cells. Starting ART was linked to a significant rise in TRB diversity, yet even after long-term ART the diversity remained significantly lower than in transplant donor controls. Samples dated from the mid-2000s to the late 2010s, and the ART regimens used may be less effective than current ones.

Sequencing of the TRB variable region was done with the immunoSEQ hsTCRB v3.0 assay at survey level resolution. TRB sequencing targeted a depth of roughly 40,000-55,000 T-cell genomes per sample. TRB libraries were pooled and sequenced on an Illumina MiSeq using a v3 150-cycle kit. The paper's data handling went like this. Repertoire analysis was performed in R inside a reproducible Nextflow workflow that covered QC, data transformation and analysis. LymphoSeq2, an R package for exploring AIRR-Seq data, was used to implement custom analyses. Several samples that yielded fewer than 5000 total TRB sequences were excluded, so that approximately 170 HIV repertoires were analyzed. Among the 180 to 200 retained HIV repertoires, 55 to 60 were collected before ART initiation and 120 to 140 were collected after ART initiation. Repertoires were downsampled to 5000 TRB nucleotide sequences, with summary statistics averaged over 100 downsampling iterations. TRB sequences were retained for analysis only if CDR3 regions of at least seven amino acids were present. Diversity was measured with a Shannon entropy-derived clonality score and the Gini coefficient. In the repertoire networks, any two of the top 5000 CDR3 amino acid sequences were linked whenever the two sequences differed by an edit distance of one. For TRB CDR3 amino acid sequences, GLIPH2 was used to predict antigen specificity groups and MHC restriction. Known CMV, EBV, HIV or tissue antigen associations were flagged by matching CDR3 amino acid sequences against VDJdb and McPAS-TCR. Pre-ART, post-ART and control groups were compared with Wilcoxon signed-rank tests and Holm-Bonferroni correction. Not all clones reach the TCRdb copy of this immuneACCESS table, which keeps in-frame sequences only. Checked studies attribute under half of the gap to unresolved V genes and leave the rest unexplained. The DNA gave D and trimming, while V, J and clone size come from that table. The sample table records fewer than 30,000 clones; roughly 87% of these occur just once. The ten largest clones add up to about 9% of the sample.

This chain is built from TRBV5-1 and TRBJ2-7; a tentative D match to TRBD2 spans 5 bases. The material sequenced was unsorted PBMCs, taken 1.8 years before starting antiretroviral therapy. The sequence came from a man in his fifties or sixties with HIV. The nucleotides read TGCGCCAGCACCTTCGGACTGAGCTCCTACGAGCAGTACTTC. It is translated as CASTFGLSSYEQYF. The CDR3 plus the reference TRBV5-1 and TRBJ2-7 genes for the other parts give the full variable domain: KAGVTQTPRYLIKTRGQQVTLSCSPISGHRSVSWYQQTPGQGLQFLFEYFSETQRNKGNFPGRFSGRQFSNSRSEMNVSTLELGDSALYLCASTFGLSSYEQYFGPGTRLTVT.